This TCR beta chain is from a study of cytomegalovirus exposure and HLA in healthy donors. The study, taken as a whole, reports: Most sequenced TCRs were rare (though some public TCRs occurred in many donors).

The PCR was carried out with 60 Vbeta primers and 13 Jbeta primers. The data were produced by immunoSEQ multiplex PCR, yet TCRdb's version contains in-frame clones alone and is incomplete. The sample consists of approximately 150,000 clones, around two thirds of them appearing once. Turning to this clone: Its cognate antigen is unknown.

The CDR3 covers 14 residues. The germline gives CDR1 MDHEN, CDR2 SYDVKM. V lost 7 bases, J lost 6 bases, and 17 bases lay in between. The TCR comes from a man younger than 40 in good health and CMV-seropositive. The chain carries TRBV28 and TRBJ2-3; D uncertain. What was sequenced was PBMCs. The CDR3 region has the DNA TGTGCCAGCAACCGCCGGGTGGAAGGTGATACGCAGTATTTT. Encoded protein: CASNRRVEGDTQYF.